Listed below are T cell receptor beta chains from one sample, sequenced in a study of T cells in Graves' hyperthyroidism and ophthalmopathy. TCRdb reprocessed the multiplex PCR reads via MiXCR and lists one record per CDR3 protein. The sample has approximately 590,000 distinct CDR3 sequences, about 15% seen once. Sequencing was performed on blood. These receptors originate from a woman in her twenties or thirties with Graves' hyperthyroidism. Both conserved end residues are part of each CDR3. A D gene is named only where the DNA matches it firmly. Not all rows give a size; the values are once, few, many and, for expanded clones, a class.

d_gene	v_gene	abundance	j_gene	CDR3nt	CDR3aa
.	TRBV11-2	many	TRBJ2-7	TGTGCCAGCAGCTTAGATGAGACCCGATCCTACGAGCAGTACTTC	CASSLDETRSYEQYF
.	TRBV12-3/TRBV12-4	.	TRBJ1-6	TGTGCCAGCAGTTTATCTGGGGTGGATAATTCACCCCTCCACTTT	CASSLSGVDNSPLHF
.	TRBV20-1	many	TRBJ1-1	TGCAGTGCTGGGGGGGGGACCGAAGCTTTCTTT	CSAGGGTEAFF
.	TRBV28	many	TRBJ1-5	TGTGCCAGCAGTTCCTTCGGACCGCCCGTTAATCAGCCCCAGCATTTT	CASSSFGPPVNQPQHF
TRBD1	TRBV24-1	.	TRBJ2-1	TGTGCCACCAGCTCGGGACAGGTCCGAAGCTCCTACAATGAGCAGTTCTTC	CATSSGQVRSSYNEQFF
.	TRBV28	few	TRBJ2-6	TGTGCCAGCAAGCGAGGGGTAGTCTCTGGGGCCAACGTCCTGACTTTC	CASKRGVVSGANVLTF
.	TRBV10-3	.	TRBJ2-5	TGTGCCATCGCCGGGGAGGGGGGGGCAGAGACCCAGTACTTC	CAIAGEGGAETQYF
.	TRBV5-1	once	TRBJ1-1	TGCGCCAGCAGCGCTACGGGACGAATGAACACTGAAGCTTTCTTT	CASSATGRMNTEAFF
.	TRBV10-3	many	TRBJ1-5	TGTGCCATCAGTGAAGAGGGATACCAGCCCCAGCATTTT	CAISEEGYQPQHF
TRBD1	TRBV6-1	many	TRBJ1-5	TGTGCCAGCAGGCTGACAGGGGTCAATCAGCCCCAGCATTTT	CASRLTGVNQPQHF
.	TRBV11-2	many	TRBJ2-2	TGTGCCAGCAGCTTAGATGGTGGCGACAACACCGGGGAGCTGTTTTTT	CASSLDGGDNTGELFF
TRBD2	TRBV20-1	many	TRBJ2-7	TGCAGTGCCAAGAGGTCACTAGCGGGTAACGAGCAGTACTTC	CSAKRSLAGNEQYF
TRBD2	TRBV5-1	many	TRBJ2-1	TGCGCCAGCAGCTTGGACGGACTAGCGGATTACAATGAGCAGTTCTTC	CASSLDGLADYNEQFF
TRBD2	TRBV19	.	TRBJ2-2	TGTGCCAATACGCGGGAGTACACGAACACCGGGGAGCTGTTTTTT	CANTREYTNTGELFF
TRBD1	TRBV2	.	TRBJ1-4	TGTGCCAGCAGTGGCCCGGGACAGGGCAGTGAAAAACTGTTTTTT	CASSGPGQGSEKLFF
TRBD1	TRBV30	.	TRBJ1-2	TGTGCCTGGAGTGTTCGACCCGGGGACAGCGTAAGTTATGGCTACACCTTC	CAWSVRPGDSVSYGYTF
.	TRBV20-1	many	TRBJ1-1	TGCAGTGCTAGAGCGGTGAACACTGAAGCTTTCTTT	CSARAVNTEAFF
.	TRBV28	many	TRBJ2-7	TGTGCCAGCACCTCGTTTTGGGGCTACGAGCAGTACTTC	CASTSFWGYEQYF
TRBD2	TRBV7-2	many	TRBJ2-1	TGTGCCAGCAGCTTAGCCAGCTTCGAGCGGGGAATCTACAATGAGCAGTTCTTC	CASSLASFERGIYNEQFF
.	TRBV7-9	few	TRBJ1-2	TGTGCCAGCAGCAAAGCGGAGGGACCCTACGGCTACACCTTC	CASSKAEGPYGYTF
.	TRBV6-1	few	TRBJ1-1	TGTGCCAGCGCCCGGCGGCAGGGTGGCACTGAAGCTTTCTTT	CASARRQGGTEAFF
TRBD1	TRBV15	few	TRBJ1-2	TGTGCCACCAGCCGCGGACAGGGCCTTAACTATGGCTACACCTTC	CATSRGQGLNYGYTF
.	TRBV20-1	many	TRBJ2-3	TGCAGTGCTAGAGATCTTTTTTCCGGACACCCTAGCACAGATACGCAGTATTTT	CSARDLFSGHPSTDTQYF
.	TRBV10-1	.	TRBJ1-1	TGCGCCAGCAGTGACCTCAGGAACTCGGGCACTGAAGCTTTCTTT	CASSDLRNSGTEAFF
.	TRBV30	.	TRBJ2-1	TGTGCCTGGAAGACGGACAATGAGCAGTTCTTC	CAWKTDNEQFF
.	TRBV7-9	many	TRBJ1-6	TGTGCCAGCTCCAAAGCCGATTCACCCCTCCACTTT	CASSKADSPLHF
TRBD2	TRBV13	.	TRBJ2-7	TGTGCCAGCAGCCAATTAGGCGGGAGGCTCCGCGAGCAGTACTTC	CASSQLGGRLREQYF
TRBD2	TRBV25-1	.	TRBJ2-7	TGTGCCAGCAGTGAATCAACTAGCGGGAGTTTAGAGCAGTACTTC	CASSESTSGSLEQYF
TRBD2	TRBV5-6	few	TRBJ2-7	TGTGCCAGCAGCCTAAGCGGGAGGGCCGCCGAGCAGTACTTC	CASSLSGRAAEQYF
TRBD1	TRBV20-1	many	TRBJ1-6	TGCAGTGCTTTCCGGGACAGCAATAATTCACCCCTCCACTTT	CSAFRDSNNSPLHF
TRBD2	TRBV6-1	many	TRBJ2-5	TGTGCCAGCAGTTCCCATGGACTAGCGGGGCAAGAGACCCAGTACTTC	CASSSHGLAGQETQYF